The present entry profiles one T cell receptor (beta chain) with its context. Its antigen is not identified. Primers: 60 Vbeta forward and 13 Jbeta reverse. TCRdb's copy holds only in-frame clones and misses some; the assay was immunoSEQ multiplex PCR. The data show 110,000 to 150,000 clones, 75% seen once. This sample was included in a study of cytomegalovirus exposure and HLA in healthy donors. Study results and caveats: About 87% or about 30% of the time was how often most TCR beta V segments were productive, according to an earlier analysis. Rare TCR sequences predominated, though certain public TCRs were found in many donors. Later, an analysis showed that TCR beta chains associated with HLA were more clonally expanded than others that were equally common. An analysis was carried out later, and it reportedly showed fewer N-insertions in an Asian-associated ancestry cluster than the roughly 670-donor mean.

Material for sequencing was PBMCs. This receptor was identified in a man aged 30 to 45 in good health and CMV-seronegative.

The CDR3 sequence is CASSLEQDYNSPLHF. The CDR3, as DNA: TGTGCCAGCAGCTTAGAACAGGACTATAATTCACCCCTCCACTTT. V usage is TRBV11-1 and J usage is TRBJ1-6, with D possibly being TRBD1 (5 bases). Germline lookup yields CDR1 SGHAT and CDR2 FQDESV (reference sequence). The CDR3 consists of 15 residues. The V end was cut by 1 base, the J end by 3 bases, with 7 bases between.